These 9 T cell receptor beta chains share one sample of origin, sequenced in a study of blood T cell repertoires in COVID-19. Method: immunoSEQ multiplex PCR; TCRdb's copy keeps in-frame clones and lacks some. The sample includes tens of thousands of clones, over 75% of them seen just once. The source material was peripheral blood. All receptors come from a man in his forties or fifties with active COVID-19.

CDR3 sequence (DNA): TGTGCCAGCAGGTCGTCGACTAGCGGATTTTACACAGATACGCAGTATTTT. Amino acid sequence: CASRSSTSGFYTDTQYF. The V call is TRBV27, the J call TRBJ2-3; TRBD2 matches at 9 bases. With V trimmed by 6 bases and J by 2 bases, 12 bases remained unmatched. This CDR3 has 17 residues. Germline CDR1 MNHEY, CDR2 SMNVEV (reference sequence).

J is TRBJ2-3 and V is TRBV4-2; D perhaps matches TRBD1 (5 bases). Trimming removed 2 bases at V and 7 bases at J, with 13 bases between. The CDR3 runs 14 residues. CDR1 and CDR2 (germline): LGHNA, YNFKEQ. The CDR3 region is CASSQPLQDHTQYF. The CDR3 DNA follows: TGTGCCAGCAGCCAACCGCTACAGGATCATACGCAGTATTTT.

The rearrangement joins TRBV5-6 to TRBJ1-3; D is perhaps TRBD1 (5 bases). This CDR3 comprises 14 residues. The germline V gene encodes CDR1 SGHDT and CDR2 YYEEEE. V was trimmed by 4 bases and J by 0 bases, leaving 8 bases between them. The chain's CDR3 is CASSGAYSGNTIYF. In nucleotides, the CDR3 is TGTGCCAGCAGCGGGGCTTACTCTGGAAACACCATATATTTT.

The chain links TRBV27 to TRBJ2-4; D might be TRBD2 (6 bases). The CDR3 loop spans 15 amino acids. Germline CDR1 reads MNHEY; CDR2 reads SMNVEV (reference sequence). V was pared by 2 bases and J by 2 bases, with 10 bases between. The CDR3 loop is CASSLRESSKNIQYF. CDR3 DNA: TGTGCCAGCAGTTTACGGGAGTCGTCCAAAAACATTCAGTACTTC.

DNA of the CDR3: TGTGCCAGCTCACCCATGAACACTGAAGCTTTCTTT. Residues: CASSPMNTEAFF. The V gene is TRBV18, the J gene TRBJ1-1; D gene ambiguous. V was shortened by 3 bases and J by 0 bases, with 2 bases between the two germline ends. This CDR3 has 12 amino acids. Per germline, CDR1 KGHSH and CDR2 LQKENI. The full variable domain, completed using reference TRBV18 and TRBJ1-1, is NAGVMQNPRHLVRRRGQEARLRCSPMKGHSHVYWYRQLPEEGLKFMVYLQKENIIDESGMPKERFSAEFPKEGPSILRIQQVVRGDSAAYFCASSPMNTEAFFGQGTRLTVV.

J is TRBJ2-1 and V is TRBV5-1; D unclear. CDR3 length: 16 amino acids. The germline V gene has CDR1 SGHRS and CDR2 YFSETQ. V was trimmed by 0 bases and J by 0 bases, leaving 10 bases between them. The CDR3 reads CASSLVVMSSYNEQFF. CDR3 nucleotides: TGCGCCAGCAGCTTGGTTGTGATGAGCTCCTACAATGAGCAGTTCTTC.

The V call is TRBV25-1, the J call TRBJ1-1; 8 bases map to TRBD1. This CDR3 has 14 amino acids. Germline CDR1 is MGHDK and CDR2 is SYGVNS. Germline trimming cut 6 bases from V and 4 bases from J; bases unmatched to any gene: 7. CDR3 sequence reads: CASSRPGGRTEAFF. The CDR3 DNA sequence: TGTGCCAGCAGCCGACCAGGGGGCCGCACTGAAGCTTTCTTT. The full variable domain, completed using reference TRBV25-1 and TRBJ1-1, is EADIYQTPRYLVIGTGKKITLECSQTMGHDKMYWYQQDPGMELHLIHYSYGVNSTEKGDLSSESTVSRIRTEHFPLTLESARPSHTSQYLCASSRPGGRTEAFFGQGTRLTVV.

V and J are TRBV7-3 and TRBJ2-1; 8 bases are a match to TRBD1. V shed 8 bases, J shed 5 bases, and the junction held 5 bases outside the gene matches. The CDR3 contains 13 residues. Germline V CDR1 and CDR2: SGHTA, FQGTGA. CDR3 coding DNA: TGTGCCAGCGCAAAGGACAGGGACAATGAGCAGTTCTTC. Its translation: CASAKDRDNEQFF.

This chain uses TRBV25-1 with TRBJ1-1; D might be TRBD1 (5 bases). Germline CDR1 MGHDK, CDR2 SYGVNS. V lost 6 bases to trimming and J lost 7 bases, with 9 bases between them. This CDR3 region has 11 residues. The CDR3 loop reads CASSGGREAFF. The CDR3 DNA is TGTGCCAGCAGCGGGGGACGTGAAGCTTTCTTT.